These 29 T cell receptor beta chains came from one sample sequenced in a study of T-cell reconstitution after alpha-beta-depleted transplantation in children. Construction of the TCRbeta library involved unique molecular identifiers. In TCRdb, the PCR reads were re-called with MiXCR into one record per CDR3 protein. The data hold more than 400,000 distinct CDR3 sequences, with approximately 10% observed a single time. Specimen: PBMCs, mostly from graft donor cells, collected 180 days after TCRalphabeta/CD19-depleted stem cell transplant. The receptors shown here come from a female patient between 2 and 15 years old who had a stem cell transplant for aplastic anemia, so the T cells may come from the graft donor.

V and J are TRBV7-2 and TRBJ2-5; D could derive from TRBD1 or TRBD2 (6 bases each). V lost 4 bases, J lost 5 bases, and 14 bases lay in between. The CDR3 is made up of 14 amino acids. Germline lookup yields CDR1 SGHTA and CDR2 FQGNSA. The DNA of the CDR3 is TGTGCCAGCAGCTCGTCGGGGGCTGACGAGACCCAGTACTTC. Its protein product is CASSSSGADETQYF.

The rearrangement joins TRBV12-3 or TRBV12-4 to TRBJ1-3; TRBD1 matches 8 bases. This CDR3 comprises 15 residues. With 4 bases clipped from V and 5 bases from J, the junction kept 7 bases outside the gene matches. This CDR3 reads CASSWRTGSRNTIYF. DNA of the CDR3: TGTGCCAGCAGTTGGAGGACAGGGTCGAGAAACACCATATATTTT.

A few counts support this clonotype. The V gene is TRBV10-3, the J gene TRBJ2-3, with 7 bases fitting TRBD1. The CDR3 loop spans 14 amino acids. The germline gives CDR1 ENHRY, CDR2 SYGVKD. Trimming removed 6 bases from V and 6 bases from J; junction bases left unmatched: 9. The DNA of the CDR3 is TGTGCCATCAGAGTGACAGGGAAGAGGGATACGCAGTATTTT. Its protein is CAIRVTGKRDTQYF.

This chain connects TRBV6-5 to TRBJ2-1; 10 bases line up with TRBD2. V shed 2 bases, J shed 8 bases, and the junction held 12 bases outside the gene matches. This CDR3 is 17 amino acids long. Germline V gene sequence: CDR1 MNHEY, CDR2 SVGAGI. The CDR3 nucleotides are TGTGCCAGCAGTTACCTACCGGGACTAGCGTCTTGGGATGAGCAGTTCTTC. Translation gives CASSYLPGLASWDEQFF.

The chain joins TRBV30 to TRBJ2-3; D remains ambiguous. Germline V gene data show CDR1 as GTSNPN and CDR2 as SVGIG (reference sequence). This CDR3 has 11 residues. CDR3 in DNA: TGTTCCCAGAGCAGCACAGATACGCAGTATTTT. This sequence encodes CSQSSTDTQYF.

DNA for the CDR3: TGTGCCAGCAGTTACGCCATGATAGACAGGGCCGACTATGGCTACACCTTC. Protein sequence: CASSYAMIDRADYGYTF. V and J are TRBV6-5 and TRBJ1-2; 7 bases are a match to TRBD1. J was trimmed by 3 bases and V by 2 bases; bases with no gene match: 12. Germline CDR1 MNHEY, CDR2 SVGAGI. CDR3 size: 17 residues.

The chain is built from TRBV21-1 and TRBJ2-7; TRBD2 reflects the table's D call only, with no check against the DNA. TRBV21-1 is recorded as a pseudogene. This CDR3 region has 18 residues. The CDR3, as DNA: TGTGCCAGCAGCAAAGATGAATCCCGCAGGGAAAGGTCTTCCGAGCAGTACGTC. Amino acid sequence: CASSKDESRRERSSEQYV.

The chain uses TRBV15 and TRBJ2-7; the match to TRBD1 covers 7 bases. The junction had 15 bases not matched to a gene; V was cut back by 5 bases and J by 2 bases. Per the germline V gene, CDR1 is LNHNV and CDR2 is YYDKDF (reference sequence). The CDR3 is made up of 17 amino acids. The CDR3 sequence: CATSGMLGTELAYEQYF. CDR3 DNA: TGTGCCACCAGCGGAATGCTAGGGACAGAACTCGCCTACGAGCAGTACTTC. Full variable domain (rest looked up from reference TRBV15 and TRBJ2-7): DAMVIQNPRYQVTQFGKPVTLSCSQTLNHNVMYWYQQKSSQAPKLLFHYYDKDFNNEADTPDNFQSRRPNTSFCFLDIRSPGLGDTAMYLCATSGMLGTELAYEQYFGPGTRLTVT.

This clonotype showed up just a few times. J is TRBJ2-2 and V is TRBV7-2; 10 positions agree with TRBD2. The CDR3 is 15 amino acids. The V gene end was trimmed by 5 bases and the J gene end by 5 bases; junction bases not matched to a gene: 5. The V gene's germline CDR1 is SGHTA and CDR2 FQGNSA. The CDR3 loop is CASSRAGGQTGELFF. CDR3 DNA: TGTGCCAGCAGCCGAGCGGGAGGGCAGACCGGGGAGCTGTTTTTT. Complete variable domain (other parts from reference TRBV7-2 and TRBJ2-2): GAGVSQSPSNKVTEKGKDVELRCDPISGHTALYWYRQSLGQGLEFLIYFQGNSAPDKSGLPSDRFSAERTGGSVSTLTIQRTQQEDSAVYLCASSRAGGQTGELFFGEGSRLTVL.

This sequence joins TRBV5-1 and TRBJ2-3; D uncertain. Trimming pared 2 bases from V and 2 bases from J, leaving 12 bases between. Germline lookup yields CDR1 SGHRS and CDR2 YFSETQ. The CDR3 runs to 15 residues. The CDR3 DNA is TGCGCCAGCAGCTTAGAATCCAGAACCACAGATACGCAGTATTTT. Encoded protein: CASSLESRTTDTQYF.

This clonotype was found a few times. The chain has TRBV7-2 and TRBJ2-3, with 15 bases aligning to TRBD2. Germline V gene lookup returns CDR1 SGHTA and CDR2 FQGNSA. V trimming: 5 bases; J trimming: 1 base; junction bases outside the gene matches: 4. This CDR3 is 17 amino acids long. Here the CDR3 reads CASSQGLAGGRTDTQYF. CDR3 in DNA: TGTGCCAGCAGCCAGGGACTAGCGGGAGGCCGCACAGATACGCAGTATTTT.

This clonotype was observed a handful of times. The genes are TRBV20-1 and TRBJ1-1, with D tentatively TRBD1 (6 bases). Germline V gene data show CDR1 as DFQATT and CDR2 as SNEGSKA (reference sequence). This CDR3 is built from 15 residues. V lost 1 base and J 1 base, leaving 13 bases between the germline ends. The CDR3 sequence: CSARAHRGGNTEAFF. As DNA, the CDR3 is TGCAGTGCTAGAGCTCATAGGGGGGGGAACACTGAAGCTTTCTTT.

The sample holds a few counts of this clonotype. The chain recombines TRBV6-6 with TRBJ1-6; 7 bases fit TRBD1. J was trimmed by 7 bases and V by 8 bases; bases with no gene match: 5. From germline, CDR1 is MNHNY and CDR2 SVGAGI (reference sequence). This CDR3 contains 13 residues. The CDR3 sequence is CASEGALNSPLHF. The DNA of the CDR3 is TGTGCCAGCGAGGGGGCGCTGAATTCACCCCTCCACTTT.

This chain links TRBV5-4 with TRBJ2-3, with 7 bases aligning to TRBD1. Germline CDR1 reads SGHNT; CDR2 reads YYREEE (reference sequence). With V trimmed by 5 bases and J by 0 bases, 6 bases remained unmatched. The CDR3 sequence is 15 residues long. CDR3 amino acids: CASSHRGPSTDTQYF. The CDR3, as DNA: TGTGCCAGCAGTCACAGGGGACCTAGCACAGATACGCAGTATTTT.

A few counts support this clonotype. The V gene is TRBV4-2, the J gene TRBJ2-4, with a weak D call TRBD2 (6 bases). V was clipped by 0 bases and J by 1 base, with 10 bases between them. Germline loops: CDR1 LGHNA, CDR2 YNFKEQ. The CDR3 covers 16 residues. The CDR3 bases are TGTGCCAGCAGCCAAGATCGTCGGGAGGCCAAAAACATTCAGTACTTC. Translated: CASSQDRREAKNIQYF.

This clonotype appeared a few times. The J gene is TRBJ1-4, the V gene TRBV15, with no clear D. CDR1 LNHNV and CDR2 YYDKDF come from the germline V gene (reference sequence). Trimming shortened V by 1 base and J by 8 bases, and 11 bases separated the two germline ends. This CDR3 is built from 14 residues. CDR3 bases: TGTGCCACCAGCAGAGCAGTCGTTGGGGAAAAACTGTTTTTT. This translates into CATSRAVVGEKLFF.

The genes are TRBV20-1 and TRBJ2-7; 8 bases are shared with TRBD2. This CDR3 contains 16 residues. Trimming removed 5 bases from V and 2 bases from J; junction bases left unmatched: 14. Germline values: CDR1 DFQATT, CDR2 SNEGSKA (reference sequence). The CDR3 loop reads CSAPAPRTGGAYEQYF. The DNA for the CDR3 is TGCAGTGCTCCAGCCCCTAGGACGGGGGGGGCCTACGAGCAGTACTTC.

The CDR3 nucleotides read TGTGCCACCAAACCCGGGACTAGCAGTTACAATGAGCAGTTCTTC. It is translated as CATKPGTSSYNEQFF. The chain couples TRBV24-1 to TRBJ2-1, with 9 bases lining up with TRBD2. The CDR3 is 15 residues long. CDR1 and CDR2 (germline): KGHDR, SFDVKD. J was trimmed by 4 bases and V by 8 bases; bases with no gene match: 8.

V usage is TRBV24-1 and J usage is TRBJ2-3; TRBD1 aligns across 8 bases. Germline loops: CDR1 KGHDR, CDR2 SFDVKD. The J segment lost 2 bases and the V segment lost 9 bases, leaving 3 bases of the junction unmatched. CDR3 length: 13 amino acids. The CDR3 DNA follows: TGTGCCACCGTGGACAGGGTCACAGATACGCAGTATTTT. Its translation: CATVDRVTDTQYF.

The chain combines TRBV6-2 or TRBV6-3 with TRBJ2-2, with D perhaps matching TRBD1 (8 bases). Germline values: CDR1 MNHEY, CDR2 SVGEGT. V was pared by 6 bases and J by 1 base, with 15 bases between. The CDR3 loop spans 16 amino acids. DNA for the CDR3: TGTGCCAGCAGGAACGGGGGGACAGGGAACACCGGGGAGCTGTTTTTT. Protein product: CASRNGGTGNTGELFF.

This clonotype was counted at least ten times. This chain links TRBV3-1 with TRBJ1-1; D is unclear. The CDR3 loop spans 11 amino acids. Germline values: CDR1 LGHDT, CDR2 YNNKEL (reference sequence). The V end lost 3 bases, the J end lost 7 bases, and 6 bases lay between the germline ends. The CDR3 region is CASSQGREAFF. For the CDR3, the DNA is TGTGCCAGCAGCCAGGGCCGTGAAGCTTTCTTT.

The chain recombines TRBV24-1 with TRBJ2-4, with 7 bases lining up with TRBD1. The CDR3 consists of 17 residues. Looked up from germline, CDR1 is KGHDR and CDR2 is SFDVKD. V lost 3 bases to trimming and J lost 0 bases; unmatched junction nucleotides: 7. CDR3 loop: CATSDPRQGLAKNIQYF. CDR3 sequence (DNA): TGTGCCACCAGTGATCCACGACAGGGTCTAGCCAAAAACATTCAGTACTTC.

This CDR3 is CASSLEAGANTIYF. The DNA of the CDR3 is TGTGCCAGCAGCTTAGAAGCAGGGGCAAACACCATATATTTT. The chain combines TRBV7-2 with TRBJ1-3, with D maybe TRBD1 (6 bases). Trimming stripped 1 base from V and 6 bases from J, with 10 bases between. Looked up from germline, CDR1 is SGHTA and CDR2 is FQGNSA. The CDR3 is 14 residues long.

CDR3 DNA: TGTGCCAGCAGTTACGGGCAGGACGGGGACATTCAGTACTTC. Its translation is CASSYGQDGDIQYF. The rearrangement links TRBV6-5 to TRBJ2-4; TRBD2 might be the D (5 bases). V was trimmed by 2 bases and J by 8 bases, leaving 13 bases between them. This CDR3 has 14 residues. Germline CDR1 reads MNHEY; CDR2 reads SVGAGI.

The chain recombines TRBV11-2 with TRBJ2-1; 12 bases fit TRBD2. Trimming cost V 6 bases and J 6 bases; bases outside gene matches: 15. The length of the CDR3 is 18 residues. Germline CDR1 reads SGHAT; CDR2 reads FQNNGV. The chain's CDR3 is CASSGAWLAGGPPNEQFF. The CDR3 DNA reads TGTGCCAGCAGTGGGGCATGGCTAGCGGGAGGGCCCCCCAATGAGCAGTTCTTC.

CDR3 region: CASSLATGGNSPLHF. DNA of the CDR3: TGTGCCAGCAGCTTAGCGACCGGGGGGAATTCACCCCTCCACTTT. This chain uses TRBV7-2 with TRBJ1-6, with a tentative D call TRBD1 (5 bases). Per the germline V gene, CDR1 is SGHTA and CDR2 is FQGNSA. The germline V and J ends were trimmed by 0 bases and 7 bases, with 10 bases remaining between them. This CDR3 is built from 15 residues.

Many counts were recorded for this clonotype. The chain is built from TRBV15 and TRBJ1-1, with 7 bases aligning to TRBD1. Germline CDR1 is LNHNV and CDR2 is YYDKDF (reference sequence). This CDR3 is built from 15 residues. The V segment lost 5 bases and the J segment 4 bases; nucleotides outside the gene matches: 10. CDR3 in amino acids: CATSPRQGGLTEAFF. CDR3 DNA sequence: TGTGCCACCAGCCCACGTCAGGGGGGCCTCACTGAAGCTTTCTTT. Looking up the rest from reference TRBV15 and TRBJ1-1 gives the full variable domain: DAMVIQNPRYQVTQFGKPVTLSCSQTLNHNVMYWYQQKSSQAPKLLFHYYDKDFNNEADTPDNFQSRRPNTSFCFLDIRSPGLGDTAMYLCATSPRQGGLTEAFFGQGTRLTVV.

The chain has TRBV7-2 and TRBJ2-1, with D perhaps TRBD1 (6 bases). CDR3 size: 17 residues. CDR1 is SGHTA, CDR2 FQGNSA, per germline. The V end was cut by 4 bases, the J end by 9 bases, with 25 bases between. The DNA of the CDR3 is TGTGCCAGCAGCTCCCTTGTCGGGACAATTATATCCAGTGAGCAGTTCTTC. It encodes CASSSLVGTIISSEQFF.

V and J are TRBV27 and TRBJ2-5, with D perhaps matching TRBD1 (6 bases). CDR3 length: 16 amino acids. V lost 2 bases and J lost 2, with 15 bases in between. Germline V gives CDR1 MNHEY, CDR2 SMNVEV (reference sequence). The CDR3 nucleotides read TGTGCCAGCAGTTTAACGAACAGGGTCCGACAAGAGACCCAGTACTTC. Amino acids: CASSLTNRVRQETQYF.